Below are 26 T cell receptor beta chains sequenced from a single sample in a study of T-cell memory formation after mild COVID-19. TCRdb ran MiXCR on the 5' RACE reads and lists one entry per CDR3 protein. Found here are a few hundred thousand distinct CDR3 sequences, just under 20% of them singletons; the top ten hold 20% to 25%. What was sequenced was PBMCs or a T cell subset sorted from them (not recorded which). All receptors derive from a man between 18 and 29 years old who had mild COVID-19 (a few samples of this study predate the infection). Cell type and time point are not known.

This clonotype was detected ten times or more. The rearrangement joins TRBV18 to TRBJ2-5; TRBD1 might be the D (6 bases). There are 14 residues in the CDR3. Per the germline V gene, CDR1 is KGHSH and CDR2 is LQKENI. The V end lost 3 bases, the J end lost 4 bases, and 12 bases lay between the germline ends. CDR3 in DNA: TGTGCCAGCTCACCGGGGGCAGGGAGAGAGACCCAGTACTTC. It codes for CASSPGAGRETQYF.

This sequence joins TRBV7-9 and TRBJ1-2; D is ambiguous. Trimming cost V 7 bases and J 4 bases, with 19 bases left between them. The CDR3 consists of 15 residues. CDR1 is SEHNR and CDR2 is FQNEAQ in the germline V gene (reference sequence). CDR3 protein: CASIPILLMSYGYTF. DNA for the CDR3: TGTGCCAGCATCCCGATACTCCTTATGTCCTATGGCTACACCTTC.

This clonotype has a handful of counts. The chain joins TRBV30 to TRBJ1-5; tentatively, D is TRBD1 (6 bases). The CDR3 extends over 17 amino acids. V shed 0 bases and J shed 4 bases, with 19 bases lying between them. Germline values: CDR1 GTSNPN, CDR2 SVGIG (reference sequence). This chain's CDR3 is CAWSVRFTQGLNQPQHF. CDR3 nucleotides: TGTGCCTGGAGTGTACGGTTCACACAGGGACTAAATCAGCCCCAGCATTTT.

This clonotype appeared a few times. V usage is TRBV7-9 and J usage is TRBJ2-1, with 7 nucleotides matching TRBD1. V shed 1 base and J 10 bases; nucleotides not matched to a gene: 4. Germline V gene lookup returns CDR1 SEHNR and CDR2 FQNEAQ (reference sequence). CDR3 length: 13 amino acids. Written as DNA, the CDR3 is TGTGCCAGCAGCTTAGGACAGGGCCTAGAGCAGTTCTTC. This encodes CASSLGQGLEQFF.

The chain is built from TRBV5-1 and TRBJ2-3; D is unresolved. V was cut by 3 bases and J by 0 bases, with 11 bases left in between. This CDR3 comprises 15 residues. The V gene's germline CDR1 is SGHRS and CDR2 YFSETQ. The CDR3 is CASSSPAGSTDTQYF. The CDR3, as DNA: TGCGCCAGCAGCTCGCCCGCCGGGAGCACAGATACGCAGTATTTT.

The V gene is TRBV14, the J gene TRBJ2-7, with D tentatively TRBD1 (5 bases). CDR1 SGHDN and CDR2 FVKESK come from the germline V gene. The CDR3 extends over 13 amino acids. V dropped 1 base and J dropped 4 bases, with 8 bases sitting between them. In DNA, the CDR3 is TGTGCCAGCAGCCAAGGGGGCGGTTACGAGCAGTACGTC. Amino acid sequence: CASSQGGGYEQYV.

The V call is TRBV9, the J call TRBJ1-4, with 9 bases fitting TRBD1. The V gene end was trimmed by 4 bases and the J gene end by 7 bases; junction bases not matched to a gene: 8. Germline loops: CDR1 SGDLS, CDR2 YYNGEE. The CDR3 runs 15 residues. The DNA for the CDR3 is TGTGCCAGCAGCTTCTCCGGGACAGGGTTTGAAAAACTGTTTTTT. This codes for CASSFSGTGFEKLFF.

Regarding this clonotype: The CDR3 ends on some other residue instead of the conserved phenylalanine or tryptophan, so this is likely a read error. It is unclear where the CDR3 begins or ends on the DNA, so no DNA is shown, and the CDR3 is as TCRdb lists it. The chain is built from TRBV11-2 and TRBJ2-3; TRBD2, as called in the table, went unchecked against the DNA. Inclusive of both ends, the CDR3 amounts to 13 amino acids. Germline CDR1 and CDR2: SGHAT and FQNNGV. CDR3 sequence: CASSRSPGLADFR.

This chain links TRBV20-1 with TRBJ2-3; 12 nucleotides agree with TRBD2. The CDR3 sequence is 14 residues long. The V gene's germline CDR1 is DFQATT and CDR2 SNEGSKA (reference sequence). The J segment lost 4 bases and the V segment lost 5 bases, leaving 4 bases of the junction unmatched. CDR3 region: CSAPSGGASDTQYF. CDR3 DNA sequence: TGCAGTGCTCCTAGCGGGGGGGCCTCAGATACGCAGTATTTT.

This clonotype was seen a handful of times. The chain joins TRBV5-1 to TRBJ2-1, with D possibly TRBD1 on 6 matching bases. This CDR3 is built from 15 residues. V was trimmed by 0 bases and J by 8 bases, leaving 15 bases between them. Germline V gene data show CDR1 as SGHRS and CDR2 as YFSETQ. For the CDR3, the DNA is TGCGCCAGCAGCTTGGAGTGGCAGGGGTTCGATGAGCAGTTCTTC. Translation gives CASSLEWQGFDEQFF.

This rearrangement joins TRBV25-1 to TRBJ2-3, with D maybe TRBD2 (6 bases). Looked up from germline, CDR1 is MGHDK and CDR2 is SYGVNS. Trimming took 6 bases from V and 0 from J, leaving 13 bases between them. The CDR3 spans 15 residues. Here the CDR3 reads CASSASRGSTDTQYF. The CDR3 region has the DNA TGTGCCAGCAGCGCTTCGCGGGGTAGCACAGATACGCAGTATTTT. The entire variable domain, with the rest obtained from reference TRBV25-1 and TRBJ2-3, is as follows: EADIYQTPRYLVIGTGKKITLECSQTMGHDKMYWYQQDPGMELHLIHYSYGVNSTEKGDLSSESTVSRIRTEHFPLTLESARPSHTSQYLCASSASRGSTDTQYFGPGTRLTVL.

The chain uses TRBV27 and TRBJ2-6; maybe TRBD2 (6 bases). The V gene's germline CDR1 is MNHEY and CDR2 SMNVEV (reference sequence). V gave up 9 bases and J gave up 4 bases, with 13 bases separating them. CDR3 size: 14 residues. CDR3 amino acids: CASRSEGGANVLTF. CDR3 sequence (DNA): TGTGCCAGTCGATCGGAGGGAGGGGCCAACGTCCTGACTTTC.

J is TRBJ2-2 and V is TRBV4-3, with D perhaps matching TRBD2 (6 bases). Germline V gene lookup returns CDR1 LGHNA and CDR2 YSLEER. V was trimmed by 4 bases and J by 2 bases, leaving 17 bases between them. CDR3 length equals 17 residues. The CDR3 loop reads CASSRLTGTRNTGELFF. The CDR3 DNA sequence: TGCGCCAGCAGCCGCCTAACCGGGACTCGAAACACCGGGGAGCTGTTTTTT.

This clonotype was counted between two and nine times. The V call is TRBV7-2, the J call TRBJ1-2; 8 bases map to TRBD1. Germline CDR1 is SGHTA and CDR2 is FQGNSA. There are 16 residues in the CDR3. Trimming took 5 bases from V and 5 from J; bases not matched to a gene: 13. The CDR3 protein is CASSLRAGGVGYGYTF. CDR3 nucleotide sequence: TGTGCCAGCAGCCTCAGGGCAGGGGGCGTCGGTTATGGCTACACCTTC.

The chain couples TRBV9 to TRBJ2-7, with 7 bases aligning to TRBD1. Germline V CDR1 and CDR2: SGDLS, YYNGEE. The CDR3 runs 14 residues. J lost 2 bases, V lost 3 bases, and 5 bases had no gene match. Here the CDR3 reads CASSARDRAYEQYF. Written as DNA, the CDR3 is TGTGCCAGCAGCGCCCGGGACAGAGCCTACGAGCAGTACTTC.

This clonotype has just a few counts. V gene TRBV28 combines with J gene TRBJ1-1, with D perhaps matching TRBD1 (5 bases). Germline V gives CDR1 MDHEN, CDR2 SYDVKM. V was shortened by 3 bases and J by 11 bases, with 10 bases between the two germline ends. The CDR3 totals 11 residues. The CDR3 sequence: CASSFEGVAFF. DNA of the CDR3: TGTGCCAGCAGTTTTGAAGGGGTTGCTTTCTTT.

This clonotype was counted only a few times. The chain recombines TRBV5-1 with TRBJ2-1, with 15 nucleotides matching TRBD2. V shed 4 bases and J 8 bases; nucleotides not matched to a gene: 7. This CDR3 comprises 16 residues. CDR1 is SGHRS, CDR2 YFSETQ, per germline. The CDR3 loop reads CASSMGLAGGGDEQFF. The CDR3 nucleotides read TGCGCCAGCAGCATGGGACTAGCGGGGGGCGGAGATGAGCAGTTCTTC.

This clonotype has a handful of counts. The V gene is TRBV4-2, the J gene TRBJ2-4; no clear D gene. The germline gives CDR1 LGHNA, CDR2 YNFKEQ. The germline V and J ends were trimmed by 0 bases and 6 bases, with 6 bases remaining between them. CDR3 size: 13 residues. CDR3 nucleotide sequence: TGTGCCAGCAGCCAAGATCTCGGAAACATTCAGTACTTC. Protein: CASSQDLGNIQYF.

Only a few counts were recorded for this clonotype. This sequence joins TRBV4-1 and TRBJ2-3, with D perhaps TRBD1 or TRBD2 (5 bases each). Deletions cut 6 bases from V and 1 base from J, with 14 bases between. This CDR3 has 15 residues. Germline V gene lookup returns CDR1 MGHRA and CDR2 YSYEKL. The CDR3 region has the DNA TGCGCCAGCAGGCTTTTGGGGGTTGGCACAGATACGCAGTATTTT. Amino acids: CASRLLGVGTDTQYF.

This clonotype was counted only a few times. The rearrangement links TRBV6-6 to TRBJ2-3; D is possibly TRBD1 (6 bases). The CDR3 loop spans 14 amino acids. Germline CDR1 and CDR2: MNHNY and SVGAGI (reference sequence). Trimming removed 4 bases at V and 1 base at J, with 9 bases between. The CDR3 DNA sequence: TGTGCCAGCAGTTCCCCAGGGGGCACAGATACGCAGTATTTT. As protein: CASSSPGGTDTQYF.

CDR3 DNA sequence: TGTGCCAGCAGTTACTCTGAATTAGCCTCTGGAAACACCATATATTTT. Encoded protein: CASSYSELASGNTIYF. The gene calls are TRBV6-5 and TRBJ1-3, with D hard to call. V dropped 0 bases and J dropped 0 bases, with 9 bases sitting between them. Germline CDR1 and CDR2: MNHEY and SVGAGI. This CDR3 contains 16 residues.

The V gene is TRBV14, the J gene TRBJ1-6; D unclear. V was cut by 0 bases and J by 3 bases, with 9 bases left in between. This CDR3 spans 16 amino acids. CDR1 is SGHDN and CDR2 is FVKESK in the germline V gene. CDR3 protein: CASSQDRVGYNSPLHF. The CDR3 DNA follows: TGTGCCAGCAGCCAAGATAGGGTGGGCTATAATTCACCCCTCCACTTT.

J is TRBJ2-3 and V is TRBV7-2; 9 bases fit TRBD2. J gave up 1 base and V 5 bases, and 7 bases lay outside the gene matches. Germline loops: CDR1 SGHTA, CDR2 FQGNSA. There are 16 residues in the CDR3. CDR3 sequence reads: CASSPGGGARTDTQYF. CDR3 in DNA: TGTGCCAGCAGCCCAGGCGGGGGGGCTCGCACAGATACGCAGTATTTT.

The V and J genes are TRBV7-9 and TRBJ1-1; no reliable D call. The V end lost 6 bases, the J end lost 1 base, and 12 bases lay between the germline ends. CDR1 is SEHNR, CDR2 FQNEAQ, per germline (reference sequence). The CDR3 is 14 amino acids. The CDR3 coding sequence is TGTGCCAGCAGAAACAACATCGAGAACACTGAAGCTTTCTTT. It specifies CASRNNIENTEAFF. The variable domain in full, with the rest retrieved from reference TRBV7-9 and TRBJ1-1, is DTGVSQNPRHKITKRGQNVTFRCDPISEHNRLYWYRQTLGQGPEFLTYFQNEAQLEKSRLLSDRFSAERPKGSFSTLEIQRTEQGDSAMYLCASRNNIENTEAFFGQGTRLTVV.

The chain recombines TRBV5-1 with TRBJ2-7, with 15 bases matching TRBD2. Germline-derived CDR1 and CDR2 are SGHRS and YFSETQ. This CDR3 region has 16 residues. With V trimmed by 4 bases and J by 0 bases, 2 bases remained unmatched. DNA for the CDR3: TGCGCCAGCAGCGGGGGACTAGCGGGGGGCTCCTACGAGCAGTACTTC. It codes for CASSGGLAGGSYEQYF.

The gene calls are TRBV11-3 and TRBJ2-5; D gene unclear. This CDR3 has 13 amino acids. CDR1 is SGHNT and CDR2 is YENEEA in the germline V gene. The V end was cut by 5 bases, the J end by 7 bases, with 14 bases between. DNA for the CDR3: TGTGCCAGCAGCGCCAGCCCCCTGGGGACCCAGTACTTC. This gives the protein CASSASPLGTQYF.